Here is one T cell receptor beta chain with its context. The sample belongs to a study of blood T cell repertoires in COVID-19. The CDR3 spans 16 residues. Trimming took 4 bases from V and 7 from J; bases not matched to a gene: 9. The V gene's germline CDR1 is SGHVS and CDR2 FNYEAQ. Clones were read by immunoSEQ multiplex PCR, and TCRdb kept only the in-frame ones, dropping some. This sample yields approximately 160,000 clones, of which 70% to 90% are seen a single time; more than 7.5% belongs to the top ten. This receptor was taken from a woman in her fifties or sixties with COVID-19, enrolled during active disease. The chain joins TRBV7-6 to TRBJ2-7; 14 bases fit TRBD2. The sequenced sample consisted of peripheral blood. The CDR3 coding sequence is TGTGCCAGCAGCTCTCCGGGACTAGCGGGAGTGGAAGAGCAGTACTTC. It codes for CASSSPGLAGVEEQYF. The whole variable domain, remainder taken from reference TRBV7-6 and TRBJ2-7, is GAGVSQSPRYKVTKRGQDVALRCDPISGHVSLYWYRQALGQGPEFLTYFNYEAQQDKSGLPNDRFSAERPEGSISTLTIQRTEQRDSAMYRCASSSPGLAGVEEQYFGPGTRLTVT.